The 18 T cell receptor beta chains reported below all come from one sample, sequenced in a study of low-dose radiotherapy and immunotherapy resistance in tumors. The time point was: before trial treatment. cDNA synthesis used a TRAV/TRBV-specific primer set for both chains. For amplifying TCRs, the PCR ran for about 20 cycles with Phusion, which was used together with a constant-region primer and the adapter on the V primers. TCRdb re-derived calls from the reads in MiXCR, one entry per CDR3 protein. Of over 65,000 distinct CDR3 sequences in the sample, 15% to 20% were seen once. Sample: PBMCs, taken before treatment. Receptors originate from a male donor with prostate cancer.

This clonotype has at least ten counts. CDR3 in DNA: TGTGCCAGCAGCCCGGCTTTGGGGCTCACTGAAGCTTTCTTT. The encoded protein is CASSPALGLTEAFF. This chain uses TRBV3-1 with TRBJ1-1; D is perhaps TRBD1 (5 bases). Germline assignment: CDR1 LGHDT and CDR2 YNNKEL (reference sequence). The length of the CDR3 is 14 residues. The V gene lost 4 bases and the J gene lost 4 bases, with 13 bases spanning the gap.

This clonotype was observed at least ten times. V and J are TRBV6-2 or TRBV6-3 and TRBJ1-5; no definite D call. This CDR3 is 13 amino acids long. V lost 7 bases, J lost 4 bases, and 11 bases lay in between. Germline-derived CDR1 and CDR2 are MNHEY and SVGEGT. CDR3 amino acids: CASTATPNQPQHF. CDR3 in DNA: TGTGCCAGCACCGCAACCCCGAATCAGCCCCAGCATTTT.

This clonotype came up many times. V is TRBV11-2 and J is TRBJ2-5, with 8 nucleotides matching TRBD2. This CDR3 has 19 amino acids. Trimming at V came to 5 bases and at J to 5 bases, leaving 22 bases not matched to a gene. CDR1 SGHAT and CDR2 FQNNGV come from the germline V gene. CDR3 protein: CASSLEGTSIGRVGETQYF. CDR3 nucleotide sequence: TGTGCCAGCAGCCTCGAGGGGACTAGTATCGGTCGGGTCGGGGAGACCCAGTACTTC.

Sample share makes this clonotype medium-sized (0.01 to 0.1%). The V and J genes are TRBV29-1 and TRBJ1-1; D ambiguous. The CDR3 is 12 residues long. V shed 7 bases and J shed 6 bases, with 15 bases lying between them. Germline V gene sequence: CDR1 SQVTM, CDR2 ANQGSEA. CDR3 bases: TGCAGCGCCACCCGGAGTGGCTCTGAAGCTTTCTTT. It is translated as CSATRSGSEAFF.

There are a few counts of this clonotype. With a much larger clone just one base away, this may be a read error. The gene calls are TRBV6-2 or TRBV6-3 and TRBJ1-6; perhaps TRBD1 as D (5 bases). This CDR3 has 15 residues. Trimming shortened V by 6 bases and J by 8 bases, and 17 bases separated the two germline ends. The germline gives CDR1 MNHEY, CDR2 SVGEGT. The CDR3 DNA sequence: TGTGCCAGCAGACGCATGGCCCTGGGGGATTCACCCCTCCACTTT. Protein sequence: CASRRMALGDSPLHF.

This clonotype showed up many times. The V call is TRBV6-5, the J call TRBJ2-7; 10 bases are shared with TRBD1. The CDR3 is 15 amino acids. Trimming cost V 0 bases and J 7 bases; bases outside gene matches: 6. Germline values: CDR1 MNHEY, CDR2 SVGAGI. CDR3 region: CASSYSHDRGHEQYF. CDR3 nucleotides: TGTGCCAGCAGTTACTCCCACGACAGGGGGCATGAGCAGTACTTC.

This clonotype came up many times. The gene calls are TRBV5-1 and TRBJ2-3, with TRBD1 matching over 8 bases. Germline CDR1 and CDR2: SGHRS and YFSETQ. The trim removed 4 bases at V and 4 bases at J, leaving 8 bases unmatched. The CDR3 totals 15 residues. The CDR3 is CASSAGQGEADTQYF. For the CDR3, the DNA is TGCGCCAGCAGCGCCGGACAGGGAGAGGCAGATACGCAGTATTTT.

With respect to this clonotype: A single base is all that separates this from a far larger clone, so a read error is likely. This chain uses TRBV11-2 with TRBJ2-1; D remains unclear. This CDR3 has 14 residues. V lost 5 bases to trimming and J lost 7 bases, with 15 bases between them. Germline V gene data show CDR1 as SGHAT and CDR2 as FQNNGV. The CDR3 loop reads CASSQAHSQNEQFF. The CDR3 nucleotides read TGTGCCAGCAGCCAAGCGCACAGCCAAAATGAGCAGTTCTTC.

This clonotype has just a few counts. The chain combines TRBV18 with TRBJ1-5; D is unclear. V lost 5 bases and J 5 bases, leaving 13 bases between the germline ends. The CDR3 totals 14 residues. Per the germline V gene, CDR1 is KGHSH and CDR2 is LQKENI. The CDR3 protein is CASSSEFKDQPQHF. The CDR3 DNA reads as TGTGCCAGCTCATCGGAGTTTAAAGATCAGCCCCAGCATTTT.

This clonotype was picked up many times. This chain uses TRBV5-6 with TRBJ2-7; D is unclear. Germline CDR1 SGHDT, CDR2 YYEEEE. V was trimmed by 1 base and J by 1 base, leaving 6 bases between them. The CDR3 length is 13 residues. CDR3 amino acids: CASSLIGSYEQYF. The CDR3, as DNA: TGTGCCAGCAGCTTGATAGGTTCCTACGAGCAGTACTTC.

This clonotype has at least ten counts. The V call is TRBV10-3, the J call TRBJ2-3; 7 bases align to TRBD2. The ends lost 8 bases at V and 5 bases at J; junction bases unmatched: 7. Germline CDR1 reads ENHRY; CDR2 reads SYGVKD. This CDR3 region has 13 residues. CDR3 sequence reads: CAISASGGDTQYF. The CDR3, as DNA: TGTGCCATCTCGGCCTCGGGGGGAGATACGCAGTATTTT.

The V and J genes are TRBV24-1 and TRBJ2-1; D gene ambiguous. Trimming left V 2 bases short and J 4 bases short, with 14 bases between. CDR3 length: 16 amino acids. Germline loops: CDR1 KGHDR, CDR2 SFDVKD. The CDR3 DNA reads TGTGCCACCAGTGATTCCATCGGTTGGCGGTACAATGAGCAGTTCTTC. Translated: CATSDSIGWRYNEQFF.

To note about this clonotype: A much larger clone differs from this one at a single base, so this may be a read error. The chain recombines TRBV7-2 with TRBJ2-7; tentative D call: TRBD2 (6 bases). V gave up 8 bases and J gave up 2 bases, with 16 bases separating them. The CDR3 totals 14 residues. Germline CDR1 SGHTA, CDR2 FQGNSA. The CDR3 reads CASCLRLVPYEQYF. CDR3 DNA: TGTGCCAGCTGCCTAAGACTAGTCCCCTACGAGCAGTACTTC.

The V and J genes are TRBV4-2 and TRBJ2-1; 10 nucleotides match TRBD2. The CDR3 is 17 amino acids. J gave up 1 base and V 3 bases, and 6 bases lay outside the gene matches. Germline CDR1 LGHNA, CDR2 YNFKEQ. The CDR3 reads CASSHATSGVSYNEQFF. The CDR3 DNA sequence: TGTGCCAGCAGCCACGCTACTAGCGGGGTTTCCTACAATGAGCAGTTCTTC.

This clonotype appeared a few times. The rearrangement links TRBV20-1 to TRBJ2-4; 7 positions agree with TRBD2. CDR1 and CDR2 from the germline V gene are DFQATT and SNEGSKA (reference sequence). V dropped 4 bases and J dropped 0; count of bases not matched to a gene: 3. This CDR3 has 14 amino acids. CDR3 region: CSAKAGLAKNIQYF. The CDR3 nucleotides are TGCAGTGCTAAAGCGGGGTTAGCCAAAAACATTCAGTACTTC.

The table lists this clonotype with many counts. The chain combines TRBV28 with TRBJ2-3, with 8 bases that match TRBD2. The CDR3 loop spans 15 amino acids. Germline CDR1 and CDR2: MDHEN and SYDVKM. The V segment lost 2 bases and the J segment 0 bases; nucleotides outside the gene matches: 1. CDR3 sequence reads: CASSLVAGSTDTQYF. The CDR3 region has the DNA TGTGCCAGCAGTTTAGTAGCGGGGAGCACAGATACGCAGTATTTT.

This clonotype was seen repeatedly, ten times or more. The rearrangement links TRBV6-5 to TRBJ2-1; the D is unclear. CDR1 is MNHEY, CDR2 SVGAGI, per germline. This CDR3 has 14 residues. V shed 2 bases and J shed 7 bases, with 12 bases lying between them. CDR3 protein: CASSYTDTKNEQFF. The CDR3, as DNA: TGTGCCAGCAGTTACACTGATACTAAGAATGAGCAGTTCTTC.

This clonotype was counted at least ten times. This chain's CDR3 is CASSQEGVSHATNEKLFF. The CDR3 bases are TGCGCCAGCAGCCAAGAGGGTGTAAGCCACGCAACTAATGAAAAACTGTTTTTT. The chain is built from TRBV4-1 and TRBJ1-4, with D unclear. Germline assignment: CDR1 MGHRA and CDR2 YSYEKL. CDR3 length equals 18 residues. Trimming cost V 0 bases and J 0 bases, with 14 bases left between them.